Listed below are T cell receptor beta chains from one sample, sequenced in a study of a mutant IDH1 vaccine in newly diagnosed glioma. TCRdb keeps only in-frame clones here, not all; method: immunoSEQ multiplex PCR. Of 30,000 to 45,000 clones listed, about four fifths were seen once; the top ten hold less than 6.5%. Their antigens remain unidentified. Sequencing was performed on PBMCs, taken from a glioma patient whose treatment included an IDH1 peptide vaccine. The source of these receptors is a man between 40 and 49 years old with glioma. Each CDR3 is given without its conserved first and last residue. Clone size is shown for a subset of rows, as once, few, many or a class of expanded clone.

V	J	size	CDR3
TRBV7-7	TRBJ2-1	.	ASSPAGSSYNEQF
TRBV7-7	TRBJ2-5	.	ASSLSGERETQY
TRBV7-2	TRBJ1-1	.	ASSLLGGVATEAF
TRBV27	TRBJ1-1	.	ASRQDYRGQTEAF
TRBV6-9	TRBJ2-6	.	ASTRRETGANVLT
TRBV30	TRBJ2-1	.	AWGRGLAGVLGEQF
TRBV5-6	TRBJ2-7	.	ASSSGQGEKQY
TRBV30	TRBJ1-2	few	AWTSDRVYGYT
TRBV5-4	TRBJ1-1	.	ASSGIGAEAF
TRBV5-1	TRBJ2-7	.	ASSLEGVTGGFNEQY
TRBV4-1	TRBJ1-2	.	ASSQDLDRAYGYT
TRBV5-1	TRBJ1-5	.	ASSSGQGGQPQH
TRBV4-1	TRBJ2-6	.	ASSHHTGRLSSGANVLT
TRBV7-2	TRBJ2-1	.	ASSFLYGGADNEQF
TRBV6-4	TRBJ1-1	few	ASSVGTEDTEAF
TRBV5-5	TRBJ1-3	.	ASSPQRQGHTIY
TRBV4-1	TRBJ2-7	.	ASSQGLPLGAYEQY
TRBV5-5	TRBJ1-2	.	ASSSQGGGLHYGYT
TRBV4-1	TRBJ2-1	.	ASSHMLAGRNEQF
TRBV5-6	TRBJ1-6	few	ASTGQVNNSPLH
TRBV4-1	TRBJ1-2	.	ASSQVAGLGYT
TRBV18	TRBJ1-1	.	ASSDHRGNTEAF
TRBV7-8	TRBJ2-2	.	ASSSLAGGIAGELF
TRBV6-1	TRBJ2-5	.	ASSRTWETQY
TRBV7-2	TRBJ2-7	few	ASSLGLAGGGLLDEQY
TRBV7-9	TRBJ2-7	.	ASSVGAGEGEQY
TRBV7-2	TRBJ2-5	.	ASSLGGAWETQY
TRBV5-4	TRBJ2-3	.	ASSLGSGDSGPQY
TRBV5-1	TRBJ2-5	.	ASSRTGTSGGARETQY
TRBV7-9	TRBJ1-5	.	ASSSEGSYQPQH
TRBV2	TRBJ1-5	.	ASRLHPGGGQPQH
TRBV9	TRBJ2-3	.	ASSDHARSTDTQY
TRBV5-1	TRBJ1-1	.	ASSQRPGQGNTEAF
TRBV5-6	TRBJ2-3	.	ASSFGTGTEQY
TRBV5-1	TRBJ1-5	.	ASSLAGVGSNQPQH
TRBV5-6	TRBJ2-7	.	ASSLTGLIHEQY
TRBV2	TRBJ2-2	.	ASSQTRAELF
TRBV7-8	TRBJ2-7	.	ASSLVPNYEQY
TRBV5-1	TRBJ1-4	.	ASSLAAGLGEKLF
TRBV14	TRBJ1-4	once	ASSHDQASANEKLF
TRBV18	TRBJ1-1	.	ASSQIGSGRNTEAF